The 4 T cell receptor beta chains given below trace back to one sample, sequenced in a study of human T cells and chemical hapten exposure. TCRdb fed the RACE reads into MiXCR, producing one record per CDR3 protein. This table holds around 42,000 distinct CDR3 sequences, 8.5% to 10% found once. Time point described: patch test 2, 6 weeks after DPC sensitization. The sample's treatment: therapeutic diphenylcyclopropenone sensitization with weekly scalp DPC. Extraction of total RNA was performed on unfractionated whole blood. Specimen: whole blood, collected in connection with sensitization to the hapten diphenylcyclopropenone (DPC). The origin of the receptors is a woman in her twenties or thirties with alopecia areata. Some clones in this sample may be carry-over from other donors' samples.

In this sample, this clonotype turned up a few times. The chain has TRBV9 and TRBJ2-7; D might be TRBD1 (5 bases). Between the trimmed V and J ends, which lost 4 bases and 3 bases, there was a span of 14 bases. The CDR3 covers 14 residues. From germline, CDR1 is SGDLS and CDR2 YYNGEE. The CDR3 nucleotides read TGTGCCAGCAGCCCCGTGACAGACTTCTACGAGCAGTACTTC. Translating gives CASSPVTDFYEQYF.

V gene TRBV18 combines with J gene TRBJ1-5; TRBD1 might be the D (5 bases). V lost 2 bases and J 3 bases, leaving 14 bases between the germline ends. CDR3 length: 16 residues. Germline-derived CDR1 and CDR2 are KGHSH and LQKENI. The CDR3 region is CASSPSSPGDNQPQHF. The CDR3 DNA is TGTGCCAGCTCACCAAGTTCCCCGGGGGACAATCAGCCCCAGCATTTT.

This rearrangement joins TRBV29-1 to TRBJ2-2; no clear D gene. The V and J ends lost 2 bases and 7 bases respectively, with 8 bases between them. The CDR3 runs to 12 residues. Germline CDR1 is SQVTM and CDR2 is ANQGSEA. CDR3 sequence reads: CSVELGIGELFF. In DNA form, the CDR3 reads TGCAGCGTTGAACTGGGGATCGGGGAGCTGTTTTTT.

The chain uses TRBV4-1 and TRBJ2-4; D gene unclear. V lost 4 bases and J 5 bases, leaving 9 bases between the germline ends. CDR1 is MGHRA and CDR2 is YSYEKL in the germline V gene. This CDR3 has 13 amino acids. CDR3 sequence (DNA): TGCGCCAGCAGCCTAGACCCGCAAAACATTCAGTACTTC. It translates to CASSLDPQNIQYF.